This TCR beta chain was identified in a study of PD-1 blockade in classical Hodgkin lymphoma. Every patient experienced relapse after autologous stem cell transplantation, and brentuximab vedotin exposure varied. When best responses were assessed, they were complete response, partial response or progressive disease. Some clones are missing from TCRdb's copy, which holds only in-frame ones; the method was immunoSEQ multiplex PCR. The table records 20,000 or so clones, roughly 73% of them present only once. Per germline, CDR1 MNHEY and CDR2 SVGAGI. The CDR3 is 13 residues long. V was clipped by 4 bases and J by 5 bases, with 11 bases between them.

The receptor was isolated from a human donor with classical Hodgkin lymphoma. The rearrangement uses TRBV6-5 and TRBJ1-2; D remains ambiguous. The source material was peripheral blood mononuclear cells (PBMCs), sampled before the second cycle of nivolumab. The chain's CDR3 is CASSSHQGYGYTF. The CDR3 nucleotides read TGTGCCAGCAGTTCCCATCAAGGGTATGGCTACACCTTC.